This T cell receptor beta chain was captured in a study of T cell responses to AZD1222 COVID-19 vaccine. Germline V gives CDR1 GTSNPN, CDR2 SVGIG (reference sequence). V was clipped by 3 bases and J by 8 bases; unmatched bases: 10. The CDR3 length is 15 residues. In regard to this clone: Its antigen remains unidentified.

General study points: Sampling that yielded the repertoires occurred only after the peak T cell response. Only five or six AZD1222 recipients were seropositive at baseline. Rises in breadth and depth of Spike-specific TCRs came after two AZD1222 doses.

Assay: immunoSEQ multiplex PCR; the TCRdb copy retains only in-frame clones and omits some. The table lists 110,000 to 150,000 clones, around 88% of them singletons, with roughly 3% in the top ten. The sequenced sample was peripheral blood, obtained on day 0 of AZD1222 vaccination. The chain carries TRBV30 and TRBJ1-4; TRBD1 aligns across 9 bases. The clonotype originates from an adult in good health. CDR3 sequence (DNA): TGTGCCTGGAGCCAACCGACAGGGGGGGAGGAAAAACTGTTTTTT. Protein: CAWSQPTGGEEKLFF.